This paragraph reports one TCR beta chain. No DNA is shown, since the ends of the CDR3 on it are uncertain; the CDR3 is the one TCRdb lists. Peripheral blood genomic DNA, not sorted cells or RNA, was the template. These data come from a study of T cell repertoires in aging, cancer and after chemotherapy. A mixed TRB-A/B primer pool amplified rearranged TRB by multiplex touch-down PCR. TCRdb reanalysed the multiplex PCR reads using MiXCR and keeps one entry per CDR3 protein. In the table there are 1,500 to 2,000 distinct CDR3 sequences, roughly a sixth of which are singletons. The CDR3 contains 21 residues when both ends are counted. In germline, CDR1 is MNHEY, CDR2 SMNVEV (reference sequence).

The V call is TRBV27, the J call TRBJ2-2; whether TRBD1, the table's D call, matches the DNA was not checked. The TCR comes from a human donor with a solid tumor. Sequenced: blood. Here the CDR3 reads CASSPSGANVLTFGAAGELFF.